The rows below give T cell receptor beta chains drawn from one sample of a study of blood T cell repertoires in COVID-19. Measured with immunoSEQ multiplex PCR; TCRdb has only the in-frame clones, and not every one. The sample has 140,000 to 150,000 clones; over 75% are singletons. The sample consisted of peripheral blood. These receptor sequences come from a man aged 18-30 years with COVID-19, enrolled during active disease. Each CDR3 is given with its conserved first and last residue. D genes are given only for firm matches. Only part of the rows carry a size: once, few, many, or a class if the clone is expanded.

CASILPGQGIDGKNIQYF	TGTGCCAGCATCCTTCCGGGACAGGGGATCGATGGCAAAAACATTCAGTACTTC	.	TRBJ2-4	TRBV11-2	18	TRBD1
CASSVRKAGLPYTDTQYF	TGTGCCAGCAGCGTTAGAAAAGCGGGACTCCCCTACACAGATACGCAGTATTTT	.	TRBJ2-3	TRBV9	18	TRBD2
CASRAGTSVYNEQFF	TGTGCCAGCAGGGCCGGGACTAGCGTTTACAATGAGCAGTTCTTC	.	TRBJ2-1	TRBV7-9	15	TRBD2
CASSAGTGGETQYF	TGTGCCAGCAGCGCGGGGACAGGGGGAGAGACCCAGTACTTC	.	TRBJ2-5	TRBV9	14	TRBD1
CASSIRGGTGELFF	TGTGCCAGTAGTATACGGGGTGGCACCGGGGAGCTGTTTTTT	.	TRBJ2-2	TRBV19	14	.
CASSQEVTSGSGNEQFF	TGCGCCAGCAGCCAAGAGGTCACTAGCGGGAGTGGCAATGAGCAGTTCTTC	.	TRBJ2-1	TRBV4-1	17	TRBD2
CASSYSPLAENEQYF	TGTGCCAGCAGTTACTCGCCCCTAGCGGAGAACGAGCAGTACTTC	.	TRBJ2-7	TRBV6-5	15	TRBD2
CSARTGYGYTF	TGCAGTGCTAGGACGGGGTATGGCTACACCTTC	.	TRBJ1-2	TRBV20-1	11	.
CSVEGVRQGGEQYF	TGCAGCGTTGAAGGGGTGAGACAGGGAGGCGAGCAGTACTTC	.	TRBJ2-7	TRBV29-1	14	.
CASSQYRLAGVDNEQFF	TGTGCCAGCAGTCAGTACCGACTAGCGGGAGTTGACAATGAGCAGTTCTTC	once	TRBJ2-1	TRBV6-6	17	TRBD2
CASSVTGGTYEQYF	TGTGCCAGCAGCGTCACAGGGGGTACCTACGAGCAGTACTTC	.	TRBJ2-7	TRBV7-8	14	TRBD1
CASSTRPSGATGEQFF	TGTGCCAGCAGTACCCGTCCTAGCGGGGCCACCGGAGAGCAGTTCTTC	.	TRBJ2-1	TRBV27	16	TRBD2